The 32 T cell receptor beta chains listed next were all sequenced from one sample in a study of T cell clonality in common variable immunodeficiency. General study points: Reportedly, TCR beta sequences from common variable immunodeficiency showed fewer deletions and N-nucleotide insertions.

Their cognate antigens are unknown. Generated by immunoSEQ multiplex PCR, the TCRdb table keeps only in-frame clones and is missing some. This sample carries more than 8,000 clones, none of them present only once. Input material: peripheral blood mononuclear cells. These receptors came from a human donor with common variable immunodeficiency.

This clone was observed many times. The read finishes 3 residues shy of the CDR3 end, and the germline J gene is used to complete it. The rearrangement joins TRBV5-1 to TRBJ2-1; TRBD2 agrees at 10 bases. The V gene end was trimmed by 2 bases and the J gene end by 8 bases; junction bases not matched to a gene: 16. The length of the CDR3 is 18 residues. Germline V gene data show CDR1 as SGHRS and CDR2 as YFSETQ. The sequenced CDR3 bases are TGCGCCAGCAGCTTAGCTAGCGGGAGTTACTATTCCAATGATGAG. Translation: CASSLASGSYYSNDE. The complete CDR3 sequence is CASSLASGSYYSNDEQFF. Combining the CDR3 with reference TRBV5-1 and TRBJ2-1 gives the whole variable domain KAGVTQTPRYLIKTRGQQVTLSCSPISGHRSVSWYQQTPGQGLQFLFEYFSETQRNKGNFPGRFSGRQFSNSRSEMNVSTLELGDSALYLCASSLASGSYYSNDEQFFGPGTRLTVL.

This clone was counted at least ten times. The read falls 3 residues short of the CDR3 end, and the missing part is taken from the germline J gene. The chain employs TRBV20-1 and TRBJ2-4; the match to TRBD2 covers 11 bases. The CDR3 contains 16 residues. The J segment lost 0 bases and the V segment lost 4 bases, leaving 5 bases of the junction unmatched. Germline V lookup: CDR1 DFQATT, CDR2 SNEGSKA (reference sequence). CDR3 DNA (partial): TGCAGTGCTATGGGACTAGCGGAACTAGCCAAAAACATT. Protein product: CSAMGLAELAKNI. In full, the CDR3 reads CSAMGLAELAKNIQYF.

This clone was recorded many times. The read ends 3 residues shy of where the CDR3 ends; the end is completed using the germline J gene. The chain uses TRBV7-2 and TRBJ1-2; D is undetermined. CDR3 length equals 13 residues. The germline CDR1 and CDR2 sequences are SGHTA and FQGNSA. V dropped 4 bases and J dropped 4 bases, with 10 bases sitting between them. The CDR3 region is CASSSKGPYGYTF. The CDR3 DNA, read in part, is TGTGCCAGCAGCTCCAAAGGCCCCTATGGC.

This clone was picked up a small number of times. The CDR3 is cut off 3 residues early in the read; its end comes from the germline J gene. The rearrangement joins TRBV2 to TRBJ2-2, with D possibly matching TRBD1 (5 bases). The CDR3 runs to 13 residues. Deletions cut 7 bases from V and 3 bases from J, with 9 bases between. Germline V CDR1 and CDR2: SNHLY, FYNNEI. CDR3 DNA (partial): TGTGCCAGCAAGGGGCAAGACACCGGGGAG. It codes for CASKGQDTGE. The whole CDR3 sequence reads CASKGQDTGELFF.

This clone was observed at least ten times. The read falls 3 residues short of the CDR3 end, and the missing part is taken from the germline J gene. The chain carries TRBV20-1 and TRBJ1-1; unclear D gene. The germline V gene has CDR1 DFQATT and CDR2 SNEGSKA (reference sequence). This CDR3 has 13 residues. The CDR3 bases that were read are TGCAGTGCGGGCCACAGAGATTCAAAAGAA. Its translation: CSAGHRDSKE. The entire CDR3 sequence reads CSAGHRDSKEAFF.

This clone was seen ten or more times. From the germline J gene comes the end of the CDR3, since the read stops 3 residues before it. The chain has TRBV2 and TRBJ2-5; 12 bases are a match to TRBD1. The CDR3 runs to 15 residues. Germline CDR1 and CDR2: SNHLY and FYNNEI. V lost 5 bases, J lost 5 bases, and 6 bases stayed unmatched. CDR3 protein: CASSTGQGARETQYF. The CDR3 DNA, read in part, is TGTGCCAGCAGTACGGGACAGGGGGCGCGGGAGACC.

The table lists this clone with many counts. The CDR3 is cut off 3 residues early in the read; its end comes from the germline J gene. The V and J genes are TRBV5-3 and TRBJ2-5; the D is unclear. TRBV5-3 carries the ORF label, with uncertain function. The CDR3 is made up of 14 amino acids. Trimming pared 3 bases from V and 3 bases from J, leaving 12 bases between. CDR3 sequence: CARSSVEREETQYF. CDR3 DNA, as far as it was read: TGTGCCAGAAGCTCGGTAGAGAGAGAAGAGACC.

By share, this clone ranks as large (0.1 to 1%). The read gets to within 3 residues of the CDR3 end, and the germline J gene fills in the rest. This chain joins TRBV2 and TRBJ1-4; perhaps TRBD1 as D (5 bases). V lost 3 bases and J lost 7, with 9 bases in between. CDR3 length: 13 residues. Germline V lookup: CDR1 SNHLY, CDR2 FYNNEI. CDR3 DNA (partial): TGTGCCAGCAGTGATTTGAGGGGTGAAAAA. Translating it yields CASSDLRGEK. The whole CDR3 reads CASSDLRGEKLFF.

Relative to its sample, this clone is medium-sized. The read gets to within 3 residues of the CDR3 end, and the germline J gene fills in the rest. The chain recombines TRBV5-1 with TRBJ1-1; TRBD1 matches 7 bases. Per the germline V gene, CDR1 is SGHRS and CDR2 is YFSETQ. J was trimmed by 1 base and V by 4 bases; bases with no gene match: 4. CDR3 length equals 14 residues. The CDR3 region is CASSTDRWNTEAFF. The part of the CDR3 DNA that was read is TGCGCCAGCAGCACGGACAGGTGGAACACTGAA.

This clone was counted at least ten times. The read falls 3 residues short of the CDR3 end, and the missing part is taken from the germline J gene. The V and J genes are TRBV12-3 or TRBV12-4 and TRBJ2-6; D is unresolved. The V and J ends lost 6 bases and 2 bases respectively, with 5 bases between them. The CDR3 contains 13 residues. The sequenced CDR3 bases are TGTGCCAGCAGCTTTACTGGGGCCAACGTC. It is translated as CASSFTGANV. Given in full, the CDR3 is CASSFTGANVLTF.

This clone was detected ten times or more. Read coverage stops 3 residues before the CDR3 terminus; the germline J gene supplies the remainder. The chain recombines TRBV6-1 with TRBJ2-7; 10 nucleotides align to TRBD1. After removal of 0 bases from V and 3 bases from J, the junction contained 11 bases not matched to a gene. Germline assignment: CDR1 MNHNS and CDR2 SASEGT. This CDR3 has 18 amino acids. The CDR3 region is CASSEASPGQGKYYEQYF. The CDR3 bases that were read are TGTGCCAGCAGTGAAGCGTCCCCGGGACAGGGGAAATACTACGAG.

This clone showed up many times. The read ends 3 residues shy of where the CDR3 ends; the end is completed using the germline J gene. The chain combines TRBV10-3 with TRBJ2-3; TRBD2 matches 8 bases. V shed 8 bases and J 2 bases; nucleotides not matched to a gene: 6. CDR3 size: 14 residues. The V gene's germline CDR1 is ENHRY and CDR2 SYGVKD. CDR3 DNA, as far as it was read: TGTGCCATCGGTACAGCGGGGGCCACAGATACG. It is translated as CAIGTAGATDT. The full CDR3 sequence reads CAIGTAGATDTQYF.

This clone was counted many times. The read ends 3 residues early relative to the CDR3; the germline J gene fills the gap. The gene calls are TRBV2 and TRBJ2-7; TRBD2 aligns across 7 bases. The junction had 11 bases not matched to a gene; V was cut back by 6 bases and J by 3 bases. The CDR3 has 15 amino acids. Germline CDR1 is SNHLY and CDR2 is FYNNEI. The CDR3 region is CASRAGTNGLYEQYF. Partial CDR3 DNA: TGTGCCAGCAGGGCCGGGACTAACGGTCTCTACGAG. The full variable domain, in which reference TRBV2 and TRBJ2-7 provide the parts outside the CDR3, is EPEVTQTPSHQVTQMGQEVILRCVPISNHLYFYWYRQILGQKVEFLVSFYNNEISEKSEIFDDQFSVERPDGSNFTLKIRSTKLEDSAMYFCASRAGTNGLYEQYFGPGTRLTVT.

This clone was counted many times. Read coverage stops 3 residues before the CDR3 terminus; the germline J gene supplies the remainder. The chain recombines TRBV6-1 with TRBJ1-1, with 9 positions matching TRBD1. Germline assignment: CDR1 MNHNS and CDR2 SASEGT. The CDR3 runs 15 residues. The V and J ends lost 3 bases and 2 bases, in that order; junction bases with no gene match: 4. CDR3 residues: CASSDQDRGNTEAFF. The sequenced part of the CDR3 DNA is TGTGCCAGCAGTGACCAGGACAGGGGAAACACTGAA.

This clone was recorded many times. The CDR3 bases that were read are TGTGCCAGCAGTGGATCAGGGAGCCAAGAGACC. It specifies CASSGSGSQET. The whole CDR3 sequence reads CASSGSGSQETQYF. V gene TRBV25-1 combines with J gene TRBJ2-5; D assignment may be TRBD1 or TRBD2 (5 bases each). From the germline J gene comes the end of the CDR3, since the read stops 3 residues before it. This CDR3 is 14 amino acids long. Trimming left V 4 bases short and J 1 base short, with 10 bases between. The germline V gene has CDR1 MGHDK and CDR2 SYGVNS.

This clone was counted at least ten times. With the read ending 3 residues before the CDR3 end, the germline J gene is used to fill in that end. This chain joins TRBV28 and TRBJ2-1; TRBD2 aligns across 7 bases. J was trimmed by 0 bases and V by 9 bases; bases with no gene match: 11. CDR1 is MDHEN, CDR2 SYDVKM, per germline. The length of the CDR3 is 16 residues. CDR3 region: CASLVGGENSYNEQFF. The CDR3 DNA, read in part, is TGTGCCAGTCTCGTGGGGGGGGAAAACTCCTACAATGAG.

In this sample, this clone turned up a few times. The sequenced fragment ends 3 residues before the CDR3 boundary, so the rest is inferred from the germline J gene. This chain joins TRBV7-2 and TRBJ2-5; 9 nucleotides match TRBD2. There are 15 residues in the CDR3. The germline V gene encodes CDR1 SGHTA and CDR2 FQGNSA. Germline trimming cut 10 bases from V and 2 bases from J; bases unmatched to any gene: 11. The CDR3 bases that were read are TGTGCCAACAGGCGCGGGGGGGCGCGACAAGAGACC. Translation: CANRRGGARQET. In full, the CDR3 reads CANRRGGARQETQYF. Full variable domain (missing parts from reference TRBV7-2 and TRBJ2-5): GAGVSQSPSNKVTEKGKDVELRCDPISGHTALYWYRQSLGQGLEFLIYFQGNSAPDKSGLPSDRFSAERTGGSVSTLTIQRTQQEDSAVYLCANRRGGARQETQYFGPGTRLLVL.

The sample holds many counts of this clone. The read terminates 3 residues before the CDR3 end, so the remaining end is supplied by the germline J gene. The chain is built from TRBV19 and TRBJ1-1, with TRBD1 as a possible D gene (5 bases). V lost 5 bases to trimming and J lost 6 bases, with 19 bases between them. The CDR3 has 15 residues. From germline, CDR1 is LNHDA and CDR2 SQIVND (reference sequence). Here the CDR3 reads CASSGVQVDSPEAFF. The covered CDR3 bases are TGTGCCAGTAGTGGGGTACAGGTGGATTCGCCTGAA.

This clone was seen at least ten times. The read ends 3 residues shy of where the CDR3 ends; the end is completed using the germline J gene. The chain has TRBV10-3 and TRBJ2-7; TRBD1 might be the D (6 bases). Germline assignment: CDR1 ENHRY and CDR2 SYGVKD. Trimming took 6 bases from V and 3 from J, leaving 9 bases between them. This CDR3 region has 12 residues. The chain's CDR3 is CAISSTGYEQYF. Incomplete CDR3 DNA: TGTGCCATCAGCTCGACAGGCTACGAG.

This clone was recorded many times. Coverage ceases 3 residues before the CDR3 finishes, and the germline J gene fills in the end. This chain joins TRBV5-1 and TRBJ2-1; 12 nucleotides agree with TRBD2. Germline CDR1 reads SGHRS; CDR2 reads YFSETQ. The CDR3 spans 16 residues. Trimming cost V 3 bases and J 8 bases; bases outside gene matches: 9. The CDR3 region is CASSYPTSGGFHEQFF. The covered CDR3 bases are TGCGCCAGCAGCTACCCGACTAGCGGGGGATTTCATGAG. The full variable domain, completed using reference TRBV5-1 and TRBJ2-1, is KAGVTQTPRYLIKTRGQQVTLSCSPISGHRSVSWYQQTPGQGLQFLFEYFSETQRNKGNFPGRFSGRQFSNSRSEMNVSTLELGDSALYLCASSYPTSGGFHEQFFGPGTRLTVL.

This clone was counted ten times or more. The read terminates 3 residues ahead of where the CDR3 ends, so the germline J gene completes it. V is TRBV20-1 and J is TRBJ2-1; D is perhaps TRBD1 (5 bases). Germline V gene lookup returns CDR1 DFQATT and CDR2 SNEGSKA (reference sequence). The CDR3 runs to 16 residues. The ends were cut back, 0 bases at V and 2 bases at J, with 14 bases in the middle. The CDR3 is CSARDRMKGPYNEQFF. The CDR3 DNA, read in part, is TGCAGTGCTAGAGATAGGATGAAGGGGCCCTACAATGAG.

In this sample, this clone turned up many times. Just one base apart from a much larger clone, this may be a read error. From the germline J gene comes the end of the CDR3, since the read stops 3 residues before it. V and J are TRBV7-8 and TRBJ2-2, with 12 bases identical to TRBD2. The junction had 7 bases not matched to a gene; V was cut back by 5 bases and J by 6 bases. The CDR3 is made up of 16 amino acids. The germline gives CDR1 SGHVS, CDR2 FQNEAQ. Partial CDR3 DNA: TGTGCCAGCAGCACACTAGCGGGGGGAACCCCCGGGGAG. Protein: CASSTLAGGTPGE. The entire CDR3 protein reads CASSTLAGGTPGELFF.

This clone was found many times. The read comes to an end 3 residues before the CDR3 does, leaving the germline J gene to fill in the end. The chain is built from TRBV7-3 and TRBJ2-1; TRBD2 agrees at 10 bases. CDR3 length: 15 amino acids. V dropped 4 bases and J dropped 6; count of bases not matched to a gene: 6. Germline lookup yields CDR1 SGHTA and CDR2 FQGTGA. Partial CDR3 DNA: TGTGCCAGCAGCTACTATAGCGGGAGGCCCAATGAG. It is translated as CASSYYSGRPNE. The CDR3 in full is CASSYYSGRPNEQFF.

This clone was detected many times. The read falls 3 residues short of the CDR3 end, and the missing part is taken from the germline J gene. This chain uses TRBV5-1 with TRBJ2-1, with 12 bases lining up with TRBD2. Unmatched junction bases numbered 17, after V lost 3 bases and J lost 4 bases. The CDR3 is made up of 20 amino acids. Germline values: CDR1 SGHRS, CDR2 YFSETQ. This CDR3 reads CASSSLPLAGGPFRYNEQFF. CDR3 bases read: TGCGCCAGCAGCTCCCTACCACTAGCGGGAGGTCCTTTTCGGTACAATGAG.

The sample holds many counts of this clone. The read terminates 3 residues ahead of where the CDR3 ends, so the germline J gene completes it. This chain connects TRBV6-1 to TRBJ1-2, with D possibly being TRBD1 (6 bases). V dropped 3 bases and J dropped 7 bases, with 18 bases sitting between them. Germline V gives CDR1 MNHNS, CDR2 SASEGT. The length of the CDR3 is 15 residues. CDR3 bases read: TGTGCCAGCAGTGACCGACAGGTTCTCTTCTTTGGC. Amino acids: CASSDRQVLFFG. The complete CDR3 reads CASSDRQVLFFGYTF.

This clone has a count of ten or more. The CDR3 DNA, read in part, is TGTGCCAGCAGGGGGACAGGTTTGGACGAG. It translates to CASRGTGLDE. The CDR3, in full, reads CASRGTGLDEQYF. The chain combines TRBV12-3 or TRBV12-4 with TRBJ2-7; 8 bases line up with TRBD1. The sequence runs out 3 residues before the end of the CDR3; the remainder is reconstructed from the germline J gene. This CDR3 is 13 amino acids long. The ends lost 6 bases at V and 5 bases at J; junction bases unmatched: 6.

This clone was seen ten or more times. Read sequence stops 3 residues before the CDR3 end, and the germline J gene provides the missing end. The chain employs TRBV4-2 and TRBJ2-5; TRBD1 agrees at 9 bases. CDR3 size: 14 residues. CDR1 is LGHNA and CDR2 is YNFKEQ in the germline V gene. The J segment lost 6 bases and the V segment lost 3 bases, leaving 5 bases of the junction unmatched. CDR3 residues: CASSHTGGVKTQYF. CDR3 DNA, as far as it was read: TGTGCCAGCAGCCATACAGGGGGCGTGAAGACC.

This clone is labeled as medium-sized. The CDR3 goes on 3 residues after the read ends, and that part is filled in from the germline J gene. The V call is TRBV5-1, the J call TRBJ2-3, with 8 positions matching TRBD1. Losses at the gene ends were 7 bases for V and 3 bases for J; bases not matched to a gene: 4. The CDR3 has 13 residues. Germline lookup yields CDR1 SGHRS and CDR2 YFSETQ. CDR3 residues: CASGTGETDTQYF. CDR3 DNA (partial): TGCGCCAGCGGGACAGGAGAGACAGATACG.

This clone was observed at least ten times. The missing CDR3 end, 3 residues past where the read stops, is filled in from the germline J gene. This rearrangement joins TRBV28 to TRBJ2-1; 7 bases align to TRBD2. V lost 4 bases, J lost 6 bases, and 9 bases stayed unmatched. Germline V gene lookup returns CDR1 MDHEN and CDR2 SYDVKM. This CDR3 has 15 amino acids. Partial CDR3 DNA: TGTGCCAGCAGTTCGGGAGGCAAGAGGGGCAATGAG. This gives the protein CASSSGGKRGNE. In full, the CDR3 is CASSSGGKRGNEQFF.

This clone was detected many times. The CDR3 end is not reached by the read, which stops 3 residues before it; the germline J gene fills it in. The chain is built from TRBV7-9 and TRBJ2-3; 9 bases map to TRBD2. Germline CDR1 SEHNR, CDR2 FQNEAQ (reference sequence). J lost 4 bases, V lost 2 bases, and 4 bases had no gene match. This CDR3 contains 15 residues. The covered CDR3 bases are TGTGCCAGCAGCTTAAATAGCGGGAGAGCAGATACG. It is translated as CASSLNSGRADT. The whole CDR3 reads CASSLNSGRADTQYF.

This clone was observed many times. The CDR3 end is not reached by the read, which stops 3 residues before it; the germline J gene fills it in. The V gene is TRBV13, the J gene TRBJ1-2; a possible D gene is TRBD1 (5 bases). Germline lookup yields CDR1 PRHDT and CDR2 FYEKMQ (reference sequence). This CDR3 comprises 13 residues. The CDR3 sequence is CASSFEGNRGYTF. Incomplete CDR3 DNA: TGTGCCAGCAGCTTTGAAGGAAACAGGGGC.

This clone was seen more than once but under ten times. The junction differs from germline at one of its ends, possibly a read error. Read coverage stops 3 residues before the CDR3 terminus; the germline J gene supplies the remainder. This chain joins TRBV19 and TRBJ1-5, with D possibly matching TRBD1 (6 bases). This CDR3 has 15 amino acids. Germline assignment: CDR1 LNHDA and CDR2 SQIVND (reference sequence). This CDR3 reads CDSRAGGGDNQPQHF. The CDR3 DNA, read in part, is TGTGACAGTAGGGCGGGAGGGGGGGACAATCAGCCC.